Below are 25 T cell receptor beta chains sequenced from a single sample in a study of shared clonotypes between healthy human individuals. Here immunoSEQ multiplex PCR was the method, and the copy in TCRdb shows in-frame clones only, minus some. The data contain 85,000 to 100,000 clones, 68% of them seen just once; the ten biggest clones take up 50%. The sequencing sample was made of memory CD8+ T cells sorted from blood. Indicated subset: CD45RO+ cells pooled with CCR7-negative TemRA cells. All receptors derive from a man aged 30-40 years in good health.

The chain is built from TRBV5-6 and TRBJ2-3; weak D call: TRBD1 (6 bases). The V and J ends lost 1 base and 6 bases respectively, with 12 bases between them. The germline V gene encodes CDR1 SGHDT and CDR2 YYEEEE. The CDR3 runs to 14 residues. DNA for the CDR3: TGTGCCAGCAGCTTGAGAAGGGGACATGATACGCAGTATTTT. Its translation is CASSLRRGHDTQYF. Drawing the rest from reference TRBV5-6 and TRBJ2-3, the complete variable domain is DAGVTQSPTHLIKTRGQQVTLRCSPKSGHDTVSWYQQALGQGPQFIFQYYEEEERQRGNFPDRFSGHQFPNYSSELNVNALLLGDSALYLCASSLRRGHDTQYFGPGTRLTVL.

The V gene is TRBV27, the J gene TRBJ2-1; 10 bases are shared with TRBD2. V lost 2 bases and J lost 8; bases outside the gene matches: 6. Germline-derived CDR1 and CDR2 are MNHEY and SMNVEV (reference sequence). The CDR3 has 15 residues. CDR3 protein: CASSLRPSGSHEQFF. The CDR3 DNA follows: TGTGCCAGCAGTTTACGGCCTAGCGGGAGCCATGAGCAGTTCTTC.

The V call is TRBV10-3, the J call TRBJ2-1; TRBD2 agrees at 12 bases. Germline V lookup: CDR1 ENHRY, CDR2 SYGVKD. V gave up 6 bases and J gave up 6 bases; unmatched junction bases: 15. The CDR3 extends over 18 amino acids. The CDR3 sequence: CAIRETSGSSERGNEQFF. CDR3 in DNA: TGTGCCATCAGGGAGACTAGCGGGAGTTCAGAAAGGGGCAATGAGCAGTTCTTC.

This clone was recorded once. The rearrangement uses TRBV6-5 and TRBJ1-2, with 7 bases aligning to TRBD1. Germline CDR1 is MNHEY and CDR2 is SVGAGI. Losses at the gene ends were 5 bases for V and 6 bases for J; bases not matched to a gene: 9. The CDR3 contains 14 residues. The CDR3 DNA follows: TGTGCCAGCAGTAGACAGGGCGGTTACGATGGCTACACCTTC. Its protein product is CASSRQGGYDGYTF.

This clone was observed a single time. The chain carries TRBV4-1 and TRBJ1-1; the match to TRBD1 covers 8 bases. Germline CDR1 and CDR2: MGHRA and YSYEKL. CDR3 length: 16 amino acids. J was trimmed by 4 bases and V by 1 base; bases with no gene match: 8. CDR3 DNA: TGCGCCAGCAGCCAAGGGGCAGGGGGCCGGGGCACTGAAGCTTTCTTT. The encoded protein is CASSQGAGGRGTEAFF.

This rearrangement joins TRBV5-6 to TRBJ2-3; the match to TRBD1 covers 7 bases. CDR1 SGHDT and CDR2 YYEEEE come from the germline V gene. V lost 3 bases to trimming and J lost 2 bases; unmatched junction nucleotides: 6. The CDR3 totals 15 residues. The CDR3 protein is CASSYRRGNTDTQYF. For the CDR3, the DNA is TGTGCCAGCAGCTATCGCAGGGGGAACACAGATACGCAGTATTTT.

This clone was detected ten times or more. The same CDR3 is also encoded by other DNA sequences in this sample. This chain uses TRBV7-9 with TRBJ2-1; D ambiguous. V was shortened by 1 base and J by 8 bases, with 6 bases between the two germline ends. CDR3 length: 12 residues. CDR1 SEHNR and CDR2 FQNEAQ come from the germline V gene (reference sequence). The CDR3 loop is CASSLVVHEQFF. In DNA, the CDR3 is TGTGCCAGCAGCTTAGTGGTCCATGAGCAGTTCTTC.

CDR3 sequence: CASSFPRTFYEQYF. CDR3 nucleotides: TGTGCCAGCAGTTTCCCCAGGACCTTCTACGAGCAGTACTTC. The chain is built from TRBV27 and TRBJ2-7, with D hard to call. Germline CDR1 and CDR2: MNHEY and SMNVEV (reference sequence). Trimming cost V 3 bases and J 3 bases, with 12 bases left between them. The CDR3 is made up of 14 amino acids.

This rearrangement joins TRBV29-1 to TRBJ1-5, with 7 bases aligning to TRBD1. Germline V lookup: CDR1 SQVTM, CDR2 ANQGSEA. CDR3 length: 15 amino acids. J gave up 4 bases and V 3 bases, and 9 bases lay outside the gene matches. The CDR3 coding sequence is TGCAGCGTTGAGTATGAGACAGGGCTTAATCAGCCCCAGCATTTT. Amino acid sequence: CSVEYETGLNQPQHF.

The V and J genes are TRBV9 and TRBJ2-1; D gene ambiguous. The V end was cut by 4 bases, the J end by 5 bases, with 13 bases between. From germline, CDR1 is SGDLS and CDR2 YYNGEE. The CDR3 length is 14 residues. The CDR3 DNA is TGTGCCAGCAGCCCTCTCGGTATGGACAATGAGCAGTTCTTC. Translation: CASSPLGMDNEQFF.

This clone has just a few counts. The chain has TRBV5-4 and TRBJ2-6; 8 nucleotides match TRBD1. The CDR3 loop spans 17 amino acids. V was clipped by 0 bases and J by 1 base; unmatched bases: 3. CDR1 is SGHNT and CDR2 is YYREEE in the germline V gene (reference sequence). The CDR3 DNA sequence: TGTGCCAGCAGCTTGGGGGGGACAGGATCTGGGGCCAACGTCCTGACTTTC. It translates to CASSLGGTGSGANVLTF.

V and J are TRBV11-2 and TRBJ2-2, with a weak D call TRBD1 (6 bases). CDR3 length: 15 amino acids. CDR1 SGHAT and CDR2 FQNNGV come from the germline V gene. Trimming removed 1 base at V and 4 bases at J, with 10 bases between. The CDR3 protein is CASSLAGQATGELFF. In DNA form, the CDR3 reads TGTGCCAGCAGCTTAGCGGGACAAGCCACCGGGGAGCTGTTTTTT. The full variable domain, with the rest looked up from reference TRBV11-2 and TRBJ2-2, is EAGVAQSPRYKIIEKRQSVAFWCNPISGHATLYWYQQILGQGPKLLIQFQNNGVVDDSQLPKDRFSAERLKGVDSTLKIQPAKLEDSAVYLCASSLAGQATGELFFGEGSRLTVL.

In this sample, this clone turned up many times. This CDR3 is also generated by other DNA sequences in the sample. This chain joins TRBV6-5 and TRBJ1-2; a weak D match, TRBD1 (5 bases). Germline assignment: CDR1 MNHEY and CDR2 SVGAGI. CDR3 length equals 12 residues. V was trimmed by 10 bases and J by 0 bases, leaving 9 bases between them. CDR3 amino acids: CATRATNYGYTF. CDR3 bases: TGTGCCACCAGGGCTACTAACTATGGCTACACCTTC.

Concerning this clone itself: At the DNA level, this CDR3 is encoded by other sequences in the same sample as well. The chain uses TRBV5-1 and TRBJ2-1; maybe TRBD2 (6 bases). The CDR3 is made up of 11 amino acids. Germline values: CDR1 SGHRS, CDR2 YFSETQ. Trimming removed 2 bases from V and 10 bases from J, with 7 bases in between. For the CDR3, the DNA is TGCGCCAGCAGCTTAGCGGGCGAGCAGTTCTTC. It yields the protein CASSLAGEQFF.

The rearrangement joins TRBV27 to TRBJ1-4; perhaps TRBD1 as D (5 bases). V lost 5 bases and J lost 8, with 12 bases in between. CDR1 and CDR2 (germline): MNHEY, SMNVEV (reference sequence). The CDR3 extends over 13 amino acids. CDR3 DNA: TGTGCCAGCAGTCCACTGGGGGGGGAAAAACTGTTTTTT. Translation: CASSPLGGEKLFF.

On this clone itself: A single base is all that separates this from a far larger clone, so a read error is likely. Other nucleotide sequences from this sample produce the same CDR3. The rearrangement links TRBV27 to TRBJ1-1; D uncertain. CDR1 and CDR2 from the germline V gene are MNHEY and SMNVEV (reference sequence). CDR3 length: 13 amino acids. The V and J ends lost 5 bases and 1 base respectively, with 8 bases between them. As DNA, the CDR3 is TGTGCCAGCAGTCTCACATCGAACACTGAAGCTTTCTTT. Translation gives CASSLTSNTEAFF.

This chain joins TRBV27 and TRBJ2-7; TRBD2 matches 11 bases. The V and J ends lost 4 bases and 5 bases, in that order; junction bases with no gene match: 7. The CDR3 is 15 residues long. The germline CDR1 and CDR2 sequences are MNHEY and SMNVEV (reference sequence). The CDR3, as DNA: TGTGCCAGCAGTTCATTAGCGGGAGGGCTAGACGAGCAGTACTTC. Amino acid sequence: CASSSLAGGLDEQYF.

This clone occurred once. V and J are TRBV7-9 and TRBJ2-2; TRBD1 matches at 7 bases. The CDR3 contains 15 residues. The V and J ends lost 5 bases and 5 bases, in that order; junction bases with no gene match: 8. Germline V gives CDR1 SEHNR, CDR2 FQNEAQ (reference sequence). CDR3 sequence (DNA): TGTGCCAGCAGCCCGGACAGGTGGCAAACCGGGGAGCTGTTTTTT. Amino acid sequence: CASSPDRWQTGELFF. The whole variable domain, remainder taken from reference TRBV7-9 and TRBJ2-2, is DTGVSQNPRHKITKRGQNVTFRCDPISEHNRLYWYRQTLGQGPEFLTYFQNEAQLEKSRLLSDRFSAERPKGSFSTLEIQRTEQGDSAMYLCASSPDRWQTGELFFGEGSRLTVL.

The chain links TRBV4-3 to TRBJ2-1, with no clear D. V dropped 0 bases and J dropped 2 bases, with 17 bases sitting between them. The CDR3 runs to 18 residues. Germline-derived CDR1 and CDR2 are LGHNA and YSLEER. DNA for the CDR3: TGCGCCAGCAGCCAAGATTTGTGGTCTATTAACGCCTACAATGAGCAGTTCTTC. It encodes CASSQDLWSINAYNEQFF.

The gene calls are TRBV7-9 and TRBJ1-5, with D perhaps matching TRBD1 (6 bases). CDR1 SEHNR and CDR2 FQNEAQ come from the germline V gene (reference sequence). Trimming removed 3 bases at V and 2 bases at J, with 11 bases between. CDR3 length: 15 amino acids. This chain's CDR3 is CASSLAGAGNQPQHF. The DNA for the CDR3 is TGTGCCAGCAGCTTGGCAGGGGCTGGCAATCAGCCCCAGCATTTT.

In this sample, this clone turned up a few times. This chain connects TRBV4-3 to TRBJ2-7; 11 positions match TRBD2. The germline CDR1 and CDR2 sequences are LGHNA and YSLEER. This CDR3 has 17 amino acids. V was pared by 2 bases and J by 0 bases, with 6 bases of the junction left unmatched. The CDR3 here is CASSQTVGTSGSYEQYF. In DNA form, the CDR3 reads TGCGCCAGCAGCCAAACAGTAGGGACTAGCGGCTCCTACGAGCAGTACTTC.

This clone was observed a few times. The chain joins TRBV7-8 to TRBJ2-3; D perhaps matches TRBD1 (7 bases). Trimming stripped 1 base from V and 3 bases from J, with 14 bases between. The CDR3 runs 16 residues. From germline, CDR1 is SGHVS and CDR2 FQNEAQ. The CDR3 DNA reads as TGTGCCAGCAGCTTAGAGGCAGGGGGGCATACAGATACGCAGTATTTT. Its translation is CASSLEAGGHTDTQYF.

The chain employs TRBV5-1 and TRBJ2-1; perhaps D is TRBD1 or TRBD2 (5 bases each). CDR1 and CDR2 (germline): SGHRS, YFSETQ. The germline V and J ends were trimmed by 5 bases and 0 bases, with 15 bases remaining between them. The CDR3 totals 16 residues. The CDR3 spells CASRGEQVSSYNEQFF. The CDR3 DNA sequence: TGCGCCAGCAGGGGGGAACAAGTAAGCTCCTACAATGAGCAGTTCTTC.

The V call is TRBV6-4, the J call TRBJ2-3; maybe TRBD1 (5 bases). Germline V gene lookup returns CDR1 MRHNA and CDR2 SNTAGT. V lost 3 bases and J lost 5, with 12 bases in between. The CDR3 runs to 14 residues. The CDR3 DNA follows: TGTGCCAGCAGTGAAGGGGCAGACGTAGATACGCAGTATTTT. This encodes CASSEGADVDTQYF.

This chain joins TRBV25-1 and TRBJ2-5, with a tentative D call TRBD1 (5 bases). Germline V lookup: CDR1 MGHDK, CDR2 SYGVNS. The CDR3 runs to 15 residues. V lost 8 bases, J lost 0 bases, and 16 bases lay in between. CDR3 DNA sequence: TGTGCCAGCGCAATCCGGACACCCGACCAAGAGACCCAGTACTTC. As protein: CASAIRTPDQETQYF.